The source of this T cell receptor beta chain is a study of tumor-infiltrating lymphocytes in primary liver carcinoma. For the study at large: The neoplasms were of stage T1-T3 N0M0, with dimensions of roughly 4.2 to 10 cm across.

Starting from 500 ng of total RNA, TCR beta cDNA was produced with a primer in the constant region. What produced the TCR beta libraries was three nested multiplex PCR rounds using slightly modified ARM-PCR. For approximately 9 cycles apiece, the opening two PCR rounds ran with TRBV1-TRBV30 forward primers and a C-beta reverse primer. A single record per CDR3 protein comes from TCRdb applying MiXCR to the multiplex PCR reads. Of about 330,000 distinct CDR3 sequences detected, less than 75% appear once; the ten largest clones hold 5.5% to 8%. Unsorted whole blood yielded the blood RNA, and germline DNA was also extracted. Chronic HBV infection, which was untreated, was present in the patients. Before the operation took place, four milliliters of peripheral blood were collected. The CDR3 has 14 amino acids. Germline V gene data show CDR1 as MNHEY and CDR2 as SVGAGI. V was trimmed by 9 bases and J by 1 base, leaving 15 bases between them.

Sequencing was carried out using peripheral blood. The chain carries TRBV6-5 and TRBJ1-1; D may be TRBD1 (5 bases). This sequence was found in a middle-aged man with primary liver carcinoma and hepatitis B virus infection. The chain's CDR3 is CARSRGFRNTEAFF. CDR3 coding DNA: TGTGCCAGAAGTCGGGGCTTCAGGAACACTGAAGCTTTCTTT.